The present entry profiles one TCR beta chain with its context. This specimen includes other DNA sequences encoding the same CDR3. This CDR3 is built from 13 residues. Trimming took 3 bases from V and 4 from J; bases not matched to a gene: 2. Germline CDR1 and CDR2: KGHSH and LQKENI. The entry originates in a study of Ad26.COV2.S vaccination and SARS-CoV-2 variants. Libraries were prepared by immunoSEQ multiplex PCR; TCRdb keeps only in-frame clonotypes and omits some of them. The sample lists some 640,000 clones, roughly 90% occurring once. The treatment denotes: about 20 received Ad26.COV2.S at low or high dose, single or two shots; roughly 5 received placebo; per-sample allocation not given. Vaccine and placebo recipients were sampled on day 63 after the first injection.

This receptor was obtained from a person aged 18-65 years who received the Ad26.COV2.S COVID-19 vaccine or a placebo. J is TRBJ1-2 and V is TRBV18; 7 nucleotides agree with TRBD1. The sample consisted of peripheral blood, taken in a trial of Ad26.COV2.S vaccine versus placebo. The CDR3 bases are TGTGCCAGCTCACCCCAGGGGGTCTATGGCTACACCTTC. Amino acid sequence: CASSPQGVYGYTF.